The 24 T cell receptor beta chains in this list originate from one sample, sequenced in a study of CD8+ T cells in alopecia areata. The treatment was: oral pan-JAK inhibitor, 5-10 mg twice daily. After isolation, RNA underwent reverse transcription to generate cDNA as the sequencing template. Sequencing was performed with immunoSEQ multiplex PCR; in TCRdb, only in-frame clones are kept and a portion is missing. The table has some 170,000 clones, about 54% seen once. The source was CD4+ T cells sorted from blood, collected at roughly week 58, from a patient treated with tofacitinib. All receptors come from a human donor with alopecia areata.

V gene TRBV9 combines with J gene TRBJ2-1; 8 bases agree with TRBD2. Germline values: CDR1 SGDLS, CDR2 YYNGEE. Trimming at V came to 4 bases and at J to 9 bases, leaving 12 bases not matched to a gene. The CDR3 has 15 residues. The CDR3 DNA sequence: TGTGCCAGCAGCACAACCGGGACTAGGTTTGGTGAGCAGTTCTTC. It yields the protein CASSTTGTRFGEQFF.

This clone was observed a handful of times. This chain joins TRBV9 and TRBJ1-1; TRBD1 is a possible D gene (6 bases). Deletions cut 3 bases from V and 5 bases from J, with 14 bases between. The germline CDR1 and CDR2 sequences are SGDLS and YYNGEE. CDR3 size: 14 residues. The CDR3 coding sequence is TGTGCCAGCAGCGCCCGCCAGGGGCAAACTGAAGCTTTCTTT. It translates to CASSARQGQTEAFF.

V gene TRBV9 combines with J gene TRBJ1-1, with D unresolved. V was cut by 3 bases and J by 1 base, with 7 bases left in between. Per the germline V gene, CDR1 is SGDLS and CDR2 is YYNGEE. The CDR3 has 13 amino acids. CDR3 residues: CASSGTPNTEAFF. As DNA, the CDR3 is TGTGCCAGCAGCGGAACACCGAACACTGAAGCTTTCTTT.

The chain couples TRBV18 to TRBJ1-1, with D unresolved. V lost 2 bases and J 1 base, leaving 2 bases between the germline ends. CDR3 size: 12 residues. CDR1 is KGHSH and CDR2 is LQKENI in the germline V gene. The CDR3 DNA sequence: TGTGCCAGCTCACCAACGAACACTGAAGCTTTCTTT. It is translated as CASSPTNTEAFF.

V is TRBV5-6 and J is TRBJ1-1; tentatively, D is TRBD1 (5 bases). There are 13 residues in the CDR3. Germline CDR1 SGHDT, CDR2 YYEEEE. Trimming took off 0 bases at V and 7 bases at J, with 10 bases between the two ends. The CDR3, as DNA: TGTGCCAGCAGCTTGGTGGCCACAGGTGAAGCTTTCTTT. Translation gives CASSLVATGEAFF.

This rearrangement joins TRBV23-1 to TRBJ2-7; D is perhaps TRBD1 or TRBD2 (5 bases each). TRBV23-1 counts as an open reading frame of uncertain function. The CDR3 is 14 residues long. The V gene lost 10 bases and the J gene lost 6 bases, with 22 bases spanning the gap. CDR3 amino acids: CANRPGPSPGEQYF. The CDR3 DNA is TGCGCCAACCGACCGGGACCTTCACCGGGCGAGCAGTACTTC.

This chain joins TRBV29-1 and TRBJ1-2; no firm D call. V was trimmed by 6 bases and J by 4 bases, leaving 12 bases between them. The CDR3 totals 12 residues. Per germline, CDR1 SQVTM and CDR2 ANQGSEA. The DNA for the CDR3 is TGCAGCGTCCAAGTGGGTTTCTATGGCTACACCTTC. Translated, it gives CSVQVGFYGYTF.

Points on this clone: The same CDR3 arises from other DNA sequences in this sample as well. V gene TRBV6-5 combines with J gene TRBJ2-7; D is unresolved. Germline V gene sequence: CDR1 MNHEY, CDR2 SVGAGI. V was shortened by 0 bases and J by 3 bases, with 9 bases between the two germline ends. The CDR3 extends over 14 amino acids. The CDR3 bases are TGTGCCAGCAGTTACTCGGTTCAGGACTACGAGCAGTACTTC. The encoded protein is CASSYSVQDYEQYF.

Only a few counts were recorded for this clone. The V call is TRBV6-5, the J call TRBJ1-2, with D possibly being TRBD1 (6 bases). Deletions cut 2 bases from V and 5 bases from J, with 15 bases between. Germline V gene data show CDR1 as MNHEY and CDR2 as SVGAGI. The CDR3 extends over 15 amino acids. CDR3: CASSYPDRGGYGYTF. The CDR3 bases are TGTGCCAGCAGTTACCCGGACAGAGGGGGGTATGGCTACACCTTC.

This clone has just one count. The J gene is TRBJ2-7, the V gene TRBV11-1; 10 bases are a match to TRBD1. V shed 5 bases, J shed 4 bases, and the junction held 8 bases outside the gene matches. The CDR3 extends over 15 amino acids. CDR1 is SGHAT, CDR2 FQDESV, per germline (reference sequence). The CDR3: CASSTAGQGIYEQYF. CDR3 bases: TGTGCCAGCAGCACCGCGGGACAGGGGATTTACGAGCAGTACTTC.

V gene TRBV30 combines with J gene TRBJ1-3; TRBD1 aligns across 8 bases. Trimming cost V 2 bases and J 4 bases; bases outside gene matches: 7. This CDR3 contains 15 residues. The V gene's germline CDR1 is GTSNPN and CDR2 SVGIG (reference sequence). The CDR3 is CAWSSDRAAGNTIYF. The DNA of the CDR3 is TGTGCCTGGAGTTCGGACAGGGCCGCAGGAAACACCATATATTTT.

The genes are TRBV11-2 and TRBJ1-1; maybe TRBD1 (5 bases). The CDR3 loop spans 13 amino acids. Germline loops: CDR1 SGHAT, CDR2 FQNNGV. V shed 6 bases and J shed 1 base, with 9 bases lying between them. The CDR3 region is CASSVRGNTEAFF. CDR3 nucleotides: TGTGCCAGCAGTGTTAGGGGGAACACTGAAGCTTTCTTT.

This clone was found a few times. V usage is TRBV5-1 and J usage is TRBJ2-7, with D maybe TRBD1 (5 bases). CDR1 is SGHRS, CDR2 YFSETQ, per germline. Trimming removed 3 bases at V and 6 bases at J, with 22 bases between. This CDR3 is 16 amino acids long. In DNA form, the CDR3 reads TGCGCCAGCAGCTCGAATACCGACAGCCTTGGTCGCGAGCAGTACTTC. Protein product: CASSSNTDSLGREQYF.

The chain links TRBV11-2 to TRBJ2-5; 8 positions match TRBD1. This CDR3 comprises 16 residues. Germline assignment: CDR1 SGHAT and CDR2 FQNNGV. J was trimmed by 5 bases and V by 5 bases; bases with no gene match: 13. The CDR3 is CASSPLPAGGAETQYF. The CDR3 DNA reads TGTGCCAGCAGCCCCCTTCCGGCAGGGGGCGCGGAGACCCAGTACTTC.

This rearrangement joins TRBV15 to TRBJ2-3; TRBD1 agrees at 7 bases. There are 16 residues in the CDR3. V dropped 2 bases and J dropped 1; count of bases not matched to a gene: 6. CDR1 and CDR2 from the germline V gene are LNHNV and YYDKDF (reference sequence). DNA for the CDR3: TGTGCCACCAGCAGACGACAGGGTGGGGGCACAGATACGCAGTATTTT. Translating it yields CATSRRQGGGTDTQYF.

The rearrangement joins TRBV30 to TRBJ2-3; D remains ambiguous. V lost 6 bases, J lost 0 bases, and 10 bases lay in between. The CDR3 sequence is 13 residues long. Germline V gene lookup returns CDR1 GTSNPN and CDR2 SVGIG (reference sequence). CDR3 amino acids: CACAQISTDTQYF. CDR3 DNA sequence: TGTGCCTGTGCCCAGATTAGCACAGATACGCAGTATTTT.

This rearrangement joins TRBV5-8 to TRBJ2-7; D may be TRBD1 (7 bases). Trimming took 4 bases from V and 1 from J, leaving 15 bases between them. The germline V gene encodes CDR1 SGHTS and CDR2 YDEGEE. This CDR3 contains 15 residues. This CDR3 is CASSVLTGTSYEQYF. As DNA, the CDR3 is TGTGCCAGCAGCGTTTTGACAGGGACTTCCTACGAGCAGTACTTC.

The chain links TRBV4-1 to TRBJ1-1; D is ambiguous. V was shortened by 0 bases and J by 7 bases, with 18 bases between the two germline ends. The CDR3 totals 16 residues. CDR1 is MGHRA and CDR2 is YSYEKL in the germline V gene. The CDR3 DNA follows: TGCGCCAGCAGCCAAGATGGGGTTGCGCAAGGGCTTGAAGCTTTCTTT. This encodes CASSQDGVAQGLEAFF.

This sequence joins TRBV7-9 and TRBJ2-1; TRBD2 matches 15 bases. V lost 6 bases, J lost 7 bases, and 7 bases stayed unmatched. The CDR3 has 16 residues. Germline assignment: CDR1 SEHNR and CDR2 FQNEAQ (reference sequence). DNA for the CDR3: TGTGCCAGCAGTCGGACTAGCGGGGGGGCCCGGAATGAGCAGTTCTTC. Translated, it gives CASSRTSGGARNEQFF.

The V and J genes are TRBV6-1 and TRBJ2-1; 7 positions match TRBD2. Per germline, CDR1 MNHNS and CDR2 SASEGT. This CDR3 has 14 residues. The junction had 3 bases not matched to a gene; V was cut back by 3 bases and J by 4 bases. CDR3 region: CASSEWGGYNEQFF. In DNA form, the CDR3 reads TGTGCCAGCAGTGAGTGGGGGGGGTACAATGAGCAGTTCTTC.

The rearrangement uses TRBV19 and TRBJ2-7; D call uncertain. The germline V gene has CDR1 LNHDA and CDR2 SQIVND (reference sequence). V shed 4 bases and J shed 3 bases, with 7 bases lying between them. The CDR3 is 12 amino acids. The CDR3 region is CASSSINYEQYF. As DNA, the CDR3 is TGTGCCAGTAGTAGTATAAACTACGAGCAGTACTTC.

This chain uses TRBV30 with TRBJ1-1; D call uncertain. The germline V gene encodes CDR1 GTSNPN and CDR2 SVGIG (reference sequence). Trimming shortened V by 0 bases and J by 3 bases, and 11 bases separated the two germline ends. The CDR3 has 14 residues. The CDR3 bases are TGTGCCTGGAGTGTACTGGAACAGTACACTGAAGCTTTCTTT. Its translation: CAWSVLEQYTEAFF. Together with reference TRBV30 and TRBJ1-1, the CDR3 gives the full variable domain: SQTIHQWPATLVQPVGSPLSLECTVEGTSNPNLYWYRQAAGRGLQLLFYSVGIGQISSEVPQNLSASRPQDRQFILSSKKLLLSDSGFYLCAWSVLEQYTEAFFGQGTRLTVV.

J is TRBJ2-5 and V is TRBV5-1; D gene ambiguous. Trimming took off 10 bases at V and 0 bases at J, with 13 bases between the two ends. This CDR3 is built from 13 residues. CDR1 and CDR2 from the germline V gene are SGHRS and YFSETQ. The CDR3 protein is CASSGGNQETQYF. Here the CDR3 DNA reads TGCGCCTCCTCGGGCGGTAACCAAGAGACCCAGTACTTC.

This chain connects TRBV29-1 to TRBJ2-7; D is possibly TRBD2 (7 bases). V dropped 6 bases and J dropped 2 bases, with 14 bases sitting between them. CDR3 length: 13 residues. Germline assignment: CDR1 SQVTM and CDR2 ANQGSEA. CDR3 sequence reads: CSVERDIPYEQYF. The CDR3 coding sequence is TGCAGCGTCGAGCGGGACATCCCCTACGAGCAGTACTTC.